The 30 T cell receptor beta chains listed next were all sequenced from one sample in a study of monozygotic twins with inflammatory bowel disease. TCRdb derives one entry per CDR3 protein from the 5' RACE reads, leaving out DNA. There are nearly 450,000 distinct CDR3 sequences in the sample, with about 2.4% held by the top ten. Sequenced material: blood. The receptors originated from a human donor with ulcerative colitis or Crohn's disease, or a healthy co-twin of an affected twin (not recorded which).

CDR3 sequence reads: CASSLRSRDYEQYF. The rearrangement joins TRBV7-2 to TRBJ2-7; with no DNA, the TCRdb D assignment of TRBD1 cannot be verified. The CDR3 has 14 residues. Germline loops: CDR1 SGHTA, CDR2 FQGNSA.

This chain links TRBV15 with TRBJ2-7. The CDR3 contains 12 residues. Germline values: CDR1 LNHNV, CDR2 YYDKDF (reference sequence). Here the CDR3 reads CATSRGTREQYF.

The CDR3: CASSQGAFKGETQYF. The chain couples TRBV3-1 to TRBJ2-5. The CDR3 totals 15 residues. Germline V lookup: CDR1 LGHDT, CDR2 YNNKEL (reference sequence).

CDR3 sequence: CASSAGTGHGGIQYF. V and J are TRBV27 and TRBJ2-4; TCRdb outputs TRBD1, but without DNA this stays unchecked. This CDR3 comprises 15 residues. The V gene's germline CDR1 is MNHEY and CDR2 SMNVEV (reference sequence).

The chain joins TRBV16 to TRBJ1-1; lacking DNA, the TRBD1 call made by TCRdb goes unchecked. CDR3 length: 15 residues. Per the germline V gene, CDR1 is KGHSY and CDR2 is FQNENV. The CDR3 here is CASSQLGQMNTEAFF.

This chain links TRBV6-5 with TRBJ1-1. The V gene's germline CDR1 is MNHEY and CDR2 SVGAGI. CDR3 length equals 18 residues. This CDR3 is CASSYSFSVPGKNTEAFF.

The chain recombines TRBV9 with TRBJ2-7; TCRdb designates TRBD1, a call that cannot be tested without DNA. Germline CDR1 is SGDLS and CDR2 is YYNGEE. The CDR3 runs to 15 residues. CDR3 amino acids: CASSLEGQGTYEQYF.

This chain uses TRBV5-1 with TRBJ1-1. CDR3 length equals 14 residues. CDR1 SGHRS and CDR2 YFSETQ come from the germline V gene. The CDR3 reads CASSLQEPNTEAFF. Full variable domain (outside the CDR3, taken from reference TRBV5-1 and TRBJ1-1): KAGVTQTPRYLIKTRGQQVTLSCSPISGHRSVSWYQQTPGQGLQFLFEYFSETQRNKGNFPGRFSGRQFSNSRSEMNVSTLELGDSALYLCASSLQEPNTEAFFGQGTRLTVV.

This chain links TRBV6-2 or TRBV6-3 with TRBJ2-1; there is no DNA to check the TCRdb D call of TRBD2. The CDR3 is made up of 20 amino acids. Germline loops: CDR1 MNHEY, CDR2 SVGEGT. This CDR3 reads CASSYSSWVAGRSEGNEQFF.

The chain links TRBV11-3 to TRBJ2-1; no DNA is available, so the TRBD2 call from TCRdb remains unchecked. The CDR3 sequence is 16 residues long. Looked up from germline, CDR1 is SGHNT and CDR2 is YENEEA. The CDR3 region is CASSPGGTSGSGEQFF.

J is TRBJ2-3 and V is TRBV28; with no DNA, the TCRdb D assignment of TRBD2 cannot be verified. This CDR3 spans 14 amino acids. Looked up from germline, CDR1 is MDHEN and CDR2 is SYDVKM. The CDR3 sequence: CASSLATSGDTQYF.

This chain links TRBV4-3 with TRBJ2-2; TCRdb indicates TRBD2, and absent DNA this call remains unverified. There are 17 residues in the CDR3. Germline CDR1 and CDR2: LGHNA and YSLEER. CDR3 protein: CASSPLGLAPNTGELFF.

V and J are TRBV7-3 and TRBJ2-1. Germline values: CDR1 SGHTA, CDR2 FQGTGA. The CDR3 has 13 residues. CDR3 amino acids: CASSLRVQSEQFF.

The J gene is TRBJ2-5, the V gene TRBV5-6; TCRdb's D call of TRBD2 is untestable without DNA. Germline V gene lookup returns CDR1 SGHDT and CDR2 YYEEEE. CDR3 length: 15 residues. The CDR3 loop is CASSLGGESRETQYF.

The chain links TRBV7-9 to TRBJ1-5; TCRdb selects TRBD1, and the lack of DNA leaves this call unchecked. Germline CDR1 is SEHNR and CDR2 is FQNEAQ (reference sequence). CDR3 length: 15 residues. The CDR3 loop reads CASSSSAGGGQPQHF.

V gene TRBV27 combines with J gene TRBJ1-1; TCRdb returns TRBD1, unconfirmable since there is no DNA. CDR1 and CDR2 (germline): MNHEY, SMNVEV (reference sequence). CDR3 size: 16 residues. The CDR3: CASSSYGQGAGGTAFF.

The chain is built from TRBV5-1 and TRBJ1-5. Per the germline V gene, CDR1 is SGHRS and CDR2 is YFSETQ. The CDR3 is 13 residues long. CDR3 loop: CASSLGGKQPQHF.

This rearrangement joins TRBV7-2 to TRBJ1-1; TCRdb indicates TRBD1, and absent DNA this call remains unverified. The CDR3 is 14 residues long. The germline V gene has CDR1 SGHTA and CDR2 FQGNSA. CDR3 residues: CASNRGSGNTEAFF.

The chain is built from TRBV20-1 and TRBJ1-3. Germline V lookup: CDR1 DFQATT, CDR2 SNEGSKA (reference sequence). The CDR3 loop spans 11 amino acids. The CDR3 spells CSANYGDTIYF.

The chain carries TRBV10-3 and TRBJ2-7; TCRdb's D gene call, TRBD1, goes unchecked for lack of DNA. The CDR3 is 12 residues long. Germline V gives CDR1 ENHRY, CDR2 SYGVKD. The CDR3 spells CAISRQTYEQYF.

V and J are TRBV7-6 and TRBJ1-1. Germline V gene lookup returns CDR1 SGHVS and CDR2 FNYEAQ. This CDR3 comprises 15 residues. CDR3 in amino acids: CASSYRSVGDTEAFF.

The chain recombines TRBV10-3 with TRBJ2-7; TCRdb gives TRBD1 as the D gene, but with no DNA this cannot be confirmed. Germline loops: CDR1 ENHRY, CDR2 SYGVKD. The CDR3 extends over 12 amino acids. CDR3: CAISDSAYEQYF.

The V call is TRBV30, the J call TRBJ1-2. Looked up from germline, CDR1 is GTSNPN and CDR2 is SVGIG (reference sequence). The CDR3 is made up of 14 amino acids. CDR3 residues: CAWTERGRSYGYTF.

This sequence joins TRBV6-5 and TRBJ1-2. From germline, CDR1 is MNHEY and CDR2 SVGAGI. The CDR3 spans 16 residues. Here the CDR3 reads CASSYLSGRFNYGYTF.

The chain employs TRBV7-9 and TRBJ2-1; the TRBD1 assignment by TCRdb is unverifiable without DNA. Germline V gives CDR1 SEHNR, CDR2 FQNEAQ (reference sequence). The CDR3 has 15 residues. The chain's CDR3 is CASSLAGTGRDEQFF.

The chain carries TRBV7-3 and TRBJ2-5; the D gene TCRdb calls, TRBD2, cannot be checked with no DNA. Germline V gene sequence: CDR1 SGHTA, CDR2 FQGTGA. This CDR3 contains 18 residues. The CDR3 spells CASSLNPAGGLTEETQYF.

CDR3: CASSQGLLAHGYTF. The chain employs TRBV3-1 and TRBJ1-2; lacking DNA, the TRBD1 call made by TCRdb goes unchecked. Germline V gene data show CDR1 as LGHDT and CDR2 as YNNKEL (reference sequence). The CDR3 contains 14 residues.

The chain uses TRBV6-5 and TRBJ1-4; TCRdb gives TRBD1 as the D gene, but with no DNA this cannot be confirmed. The germline V gene encodes CDR1 MNHEY and CDR2 SVGAGI. The CDR3 loop spans 16 amino acids. The CDR3 region is CASSSRSGGANEKLFF.

This chain connects TRBV5-1 to TRBJ1-1; TCRdb names TRBD1, which stays unverified in the absence of DNA. Germline CDR1 is SGHRS and CDR2 is YFSETQ. CDR3 length: 16 residues. CDR3: CASSKRDRAMNTEAFF.

The gene calls are TRBV10-3 and TRBJ1-1. The CDR3 has 14 residues. Per the germline V gene, CDR1 is ENHRY and CDR2 is SYGVKD. The CDR3 reads CAISPSGRNTEAFF.